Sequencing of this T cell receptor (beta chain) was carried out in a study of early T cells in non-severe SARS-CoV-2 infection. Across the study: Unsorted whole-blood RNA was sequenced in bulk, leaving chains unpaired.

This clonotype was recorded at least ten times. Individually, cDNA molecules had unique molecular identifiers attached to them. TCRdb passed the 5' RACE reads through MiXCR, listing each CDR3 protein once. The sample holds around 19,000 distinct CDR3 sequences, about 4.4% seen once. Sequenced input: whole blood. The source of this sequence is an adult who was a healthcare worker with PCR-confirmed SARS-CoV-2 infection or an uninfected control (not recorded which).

Here the CDR3 reads CASSLKVLDPQTQYF. CDR3 coding DNA: TGTGCCAGCAGTTTAAAAGTATTGGACCCTCAGACGCAGTATTTT. The chain employs TRBV28 and TRBJ2-3; D remains unclear. The CDR3 length is 15 residues. CDR1 is MDHEN, CDR2 SYDVKM, per germline. The V end lost 2 bases, the J end lost 9 bases, and 18 bases lay between the germline ends. Full variable domain (missing parts from reference TRBV28 and TRBJ2-3): DVKVTQSSRYLVKRTGEKVFLECVQDMDHENMFWYRQDPGLGLRLIYFSYDVKMKEKGDIPEGYSVSREKKERFSLILESASTNQTSMYLCASSLKVLDPQTQYFGPGTRLTVL.